The 10 T cell receptor beta chains in this list originate from one sample, sequenced in a study of blood T cell repertoires in COVID-19. Sequencing was performed with immunoSEQ multiplex PCR; in TCRdb, only in-frame clones are kept and a portion is missing. Counted here are 60,000 to 65,000 clones, around 83% occurring once; the ten biggest clones make up roughly a tenth. The sequenced sample consisted of peripheral blood. The receptors stem from a man between 50 and 59 years old with COVID-19, enrolled during active disease.

The gene calls are TRBV6-2 or TRBV6-3 and TRBJ1-2, with 8 positions matching TRBD1. Trimming removed 6 bases from V and 3 bases from J; junction bases left unmatched: 12. This CDR3 region has 16 residues. The germline V gene has CDR1 MNHEY and CDR2 SVGEGT. The chain's CDR3 is CASSLRGRLMDYGYTF. CDR3 coding DNA: TGTGCCAGCAGCCTCAGGGGGCGCTTAATGGACTATGGCTACACCTTC.

This rearrangement joins TRBV27 to TRBJ2-3; TRBD1 might be the D (6 bases). The V and J ends lost 4 bases and 0 bases respectively, with 11 bases between them. Germline lookup yields CDR1 MNHEY and CDR2 SMNVEV (reference sequence). CDR3 length: 15 amino acids. The CDR3 DNA is TGTGCCAGCAGTTACCGGACAGCGAGCACAGATACGCAGTATTTT. Translation gives CASSYRTASTDTQYF.

The chain has TRBV5-4 and TRBJ1-2; TRBD1 aligns across 11 bases. Germline V gene data show CDR1 as SGHNT and CDR2 as YYREEE (reference sequence). Trimming took 4 bases from V and 4 from J; bases not matched to a gene: 3. The CDR3 length is 14 residues. The DNA of the CDR3 is TGTGCCAGCAGCCAGGGACAGGGGGTCTATGGCTACACCTTC. This encodes CASSQGQGVYGYTF.

This rearrangement joins TRBV13 to TRBJ2-7; D uncertain. The CDR3 consists of 17 residues. Germline loops: CDR1 PRHDT, CDR2 FYEKMQ (reference sequence). V lost 5 bases and J 1 base, leaving 21 bases between the germline ends. For the CDR3, the DNA is TGTGCCAGCAGCCCCCCCCCAAGAGCGCTCGAATCCTACGAGCAGTACTTC. It yields the protein CASSPPPRALESYEQYF.

This rearrangement joins TRBV29-1 to TRBJ1-1; a possible D gene is TRBD1 (6 bases). Looked up from germline, CDR1 is SQVTM and CDR2 is ANQGSEA. Trimming took off 3 bases at V and 3 bases at J, with 11 bases between the two ends. The CDR3 totals 13 residues. CDR3: CSVEKGTYTEAFF. CDR3 nucleotide sequence: TGCAGCGTTGAGAAGGGGACATACACTGAAGCTTTCTTT.

The chain links TRBV28 to TRBJ1-1; TRBD1 is a possible D gene (5 bases). V lost 2 bases to trimming and J lost 10 bases, with 14 bases between them. The CDR3 covers 13 residues. Germline V gene sequence: CDR1 MDHEN, CDR2 SYDVKM. CDR3 DNA: TGTGCCAGCAGTTTAGTTACAGGAGTAGGAGCTTTCTTT. This codes for CASSLVTGVGAFF.

This clone was picked up a small number of times. The CDR3 nucleotides read TGTGCCAGTTCAGGGGGTTCTGAAGCTTTCTTT. Its protein product is CASSGGSEAFF. The chain uses TRBV28 and TRBJ1-1; 7 nucleotides match TRBD1. Germline lookup yields CDR1 MDHEN and CDR2 SYDVKM. V shed 9 bases, J shed 6 bases, and the junction held 4 bases outside the gene matches. The CDR3 has 11 residues. The complete variable domain, with remaining parts taken from reference TRBV28 and TRBJ1-1, reads DVKVTQSSRYLVKRTGEKVFLECVQDMDHENMFWYRQDPGLGLRLIYFSYDVKMKEKGDIPEGYSVSREKKERFSLILESASTNQTSMYLCASSGGSEAFFGQGTRLTVV.

The chain recombines TRBV3-1 (or the pseudogene TRBV3-2) with TRBJ2-2; D remains ambiguous. The CDR3 sequence is 13 residues long. Between the trimmed V and J ends, which lost 2 bases and 2 bases, there was a span of 3 bases. Per germline, CDR1 LGHDT and CDR2 YNNKEL (reference sequence). CDR3 coding DNA: TGTGCCAGCAGCCAACTCAACACCGGGGAGCTGTTTTTT. Its protein product is CASSQLNTGELFF.

This clone was counted a single time. V is TRBV28 and J is TRBJ1-4; weak D call: TRBD1 (5 bases). CDR1 and CDR2 (germline): MDHEN, SYDVKM. V lost 5 bases and J 8 bases, leaving 12 bases between the germline ends. This CDR3 is built from 13 residues. CDR3 protein: CASSPQGGEKLFF. The CDR3 bases are TGTGCCAGCAGTCCCCAGGGTGGAGAAAAACTGTTTTTT. Variable domain in full (rest from reference TRBV28 and TRBJ1-4): DVKVTQSSRYLVKRTGEKVFLECVQDMDHENMFWYRQDPGLGLRLIYFSYDVKMKEKGDIPEGYSVSREKKERFSLILESASTNQTSMYLCASSPQGGEKLFFGSGTQLSVL.

The chain joins TRBV29-1 to TRBJ1-2; TRBD1 is a possible D gene (6 bases). Germline assignment: CDR1 SQVTM and CDR2 ANQGSEA. This CDR3 comprises 13 residues. Deletions cut 4 bases from V and 2 bases from J, with 11 bases between. For the CDR3, the DNA is TGCAGCGTTGGTATAGGGGGAAACTATGGCTACACCTTC. Protein sequence: CSVGIGGNYGYTF.